Included here is one TCR beta chain sequence, with context. The source of the sample is a study of blood T cell repertoires in COVID-19. Study-wide background: The United States, Italy and Spain supplied acute and convalescent COVID-19 samples.

The table came from immunoSEQ multiplex PCR; TCRdb's copy has only in-frame clones and leaves some out. The sample yields roughly 260,000 clones, 91% seen once. V dropped 4 bases and J dropped 0 bases, with 21 bases sitting between them. Germline values: CDR1 SQVTM, CDR2 ANQGSEA. The length of the CDR3 is 17 residues. The rearrangement joins TRBV29-1 to TRBJ1-1; D perhaps matches TRBD1 (5 bases). Material: peripheral blood. The TCR was taken from a person aged 18-30 years with COVID-19, enrolled during active disease. CDR3 sequence: CSVGPGPGGGLNTEAFF. The CDR3 nucleotides are TGCAGCGTTGGCCCGGGCCCCGGGGGAGGGTTGAACACTGAAGCTTTCTTT.